A selection of T cell receptor beta chains follows, all from one sample in a study of shared T cell receptors in the human thymus. Sequenced by immunoSEQ multiplex PCR; TCRdb stores in-frame clones only, minus some. The table lists hundreds of thousands of clones, 80% to 90% of them singletons. These data were likewise used in another study, on human thymus T cells.

Sequenced material: thymocytes. The receptors derive from a boy less than two years old with a congenital heart defect. The CDR3 runs from the conserved cysteine through the conserved F or W. A D gene is named only where the DNA matches it firmly. Size is omitted from some rows. Given values are once, few, many or a class for expanded clones.

NA,TRBD1,15,TRBV29-1,TRBJ2-1,CSVYFRWGQADEQFF,TGCAGCGTATACTTCCGGTGGGGACAGGCTGATGAGCAGTTCTTC
NA,NA,15,TRBV29-1,TRBJ1-2,CSVEAPRQAPYGYTF,TGCAGCGTTGAAGCTCCGAGACAGGCTCCTTATGGCTACACCTTC
once,NA,14,TRBV14,TRBJ2-3,CASSETGIPDTQYF,TGTGCCAGCAGCGAAACAGGGATTCCAGATACGCAGTATTTT
NA,TRBD1,21,TRBV5-1,TRBJ2-7,CASSLVSPGTEVDKKTYEQYF,TGCGCCAGCAGCCTCGTCTCACCCGGGACAGAAGTTGACAAGAAAACCTACGAGCAGTACTTC
NA,NA,11,TRBV6-1,TRBJ1-2,CASSRHHGYTF,TGTGCCAGCAGTAGACACCATGGCTACACCTTC
NA,NA,14,TRBV18,TRBJ1-5,CASSPIYSNQPQHF,TGTGCCAGCTCACCAATATATAGCAATCAGCCCCAGCATTTT
NA,TRBD1,14,TRBV6-5,TRBJ2-7,CASQQGGAVYEQYF,TGTGCCAGCCAACAAGGGGGCGCGGTATACGAGCAGTACTTC
few,NA,10,TRBV29-1,TRBJ1-2,CSVDGDGYTF,TGCAGCGTTGACGGGGATGGCTACACCTTC
few,NA,19,TRBV5-3,TRBJ1-4,CARTPSPPQGLRFSEKLFF,TGTGCCAGAACCCCATCCCCACCACAGGGATTAAGATTCAGTGAAAAACTGTTTTTT
few,TRBD2,21,TRBV27,TRBJ2-7,CASSLSQSDPHGLAPWGEQYF,TGTGCCAGCAGTTTATCCCAGTCCGACCCGCACGGACTAGCGCCTTGGGGCGAGCAGTACTTC
NA,TRBD1,14,TRBV13,TRBJ1-2,CASSLRDRVMGYTF,TGTGCCAGCAGCTTACGCGACAGGGTTATGGGCTACACCTTC
once,NA,13,TRBV28,TRBJ2-5,CASRKTGLETQYF,TGTGCCAGCAGGAAAACAGGGTTGGAGACCCAGTACTTC
once,NA,17,TRBV7-8,TRBJ1-5,CASSLARGVYSNQPQHF,TGTGCCAGCAGCTTAGCGCGTGGAGTTTATAGCAATCAGCCCCAGCATTTT
NA,TRBD2,17,TRBV28,TRBJ2-3,CASRPLPRLAGTDTQYF,TGTGCCAGCAGGCCGCTTCCGCGGCTAGCGGGAACAGATACGCAGTATTTT
NA,NA,17,TRBV14,TRBJ2-7,CASSQFYRGPRAYEQYF,TGTGCCAGCAGCCAGTTTTATCGTGGACCGCGGGCCTACGAGCAGTACTTC
NA,NA,16,TRBV4-3,TRBJ2-7,CASSHQIPSLSAEQYF,TGCGCCAGCAGCCACCAAATCCCTAGCCTTTCGGCCGAGCAGTACTTC
NA,TRBD2,17,TRBV28,TRBJ2-1,CASSPTSGRHSYNEQFF,TGTGCCAGCAGTCCGACTAGCGGGAGGCACTCCTACAATGAGCAGTTCTTC
few,NA,15,TRBV5-5,TRBJ2-2,CASSFQGGMTGELFF,TGTGCCAGCAGCTTCCAGGGTGGGATGACGGGGGAGCTGTTTTTT
NA,TRBD1,18,TRBV7-9,TRBJ2-1,CASSVRHWGTEKYNEQFF,TGTGCCAGCAGCGTCCGCCACTGGGGGACAGAAAAATACAATGAGCAGTTCTTC